The clone carrying this T cell receptor beta chain was seen a handful of times. The sample comes from a study of T cells in Graves' hyperthyroidism and ophthalmopathy. The CDR3 covers 13 residues. Between the trimmed V and J ends, which lost 9 bases and 10 bases, there was a span of 16 bases. The V gene's germline CDR1 is SEHNR and CDR2 FQNEAQ (reference sequence). Amplification yielded TCR beta CDR3 regions, with RNA transcripts as the source. Using the HTBI primer set, a first-round RT-PCR was run on the TCR CDR3. One entry per CDR3 protein results from TCRdb running MiXCR on the multiplex PCR reads. The data contain under 450,000 distinct CDR3 sequences, roughly 17% of them singletons.

J is TRBJ1-6 and V is TRBV7-9, with no clear D. The sample comprised blood. This clonotype was sampled from a woman in her 30s with Graves' hyperthyroidism that later progressed to Graves' ophthalmopathy. The DNA for the CDR3 is TGTGCCAGTACGGACTTGGGAGCCTCACCCCTCCACTTT. Its translation: CASTDLGASPLHF. Filled out from reference TRBV7-9 and TRBJ1-6, the complete variable domain reads DTGVSQNPRHKITKRGQNVTFRCDPISEHNRLYWYRQTLGQGPEFLTYFQNEAQLEKSRLLSDRFSAERPKGSFSTLEIQRTEQGDSAMYLCASTDLGASPLHFGNGTRLTVT.